The clone carrying this TCR beta chain was picked up a small number of times. Its antigen is undetermined. This record comes from a study of T cell clones after liver transplantation. Study details: Draws occurred before transplant, before withdrawal, and after complete or failed withdrawal. Study-wide points: Compared with third party-reactive sequences, donor-reactive ones declined more, independent of withdrawal success. The donor-reactive repertoire was only partly measurable in two subjects, lacking donor cells.

Trimming pared 5 bases from V and 9 bases from J, leaving 26 bases between. CDR1 and CDR2 (germline): SEHNR, FQNEAQ (reference sequence). There are 17 residues in the CDR3. This table comes from immunoSEQ multiplex PCR, and its TCRdb copy is limited to in-frame clones, with some not included. The sample contains tens of thousands of clones, about 80% of which appear only once. The J gene is TRBJ1-3, the V gene TRBV7-9, with D tentatively TRBD1 (6 bases). The specimen comprised CD4+ T cells from blood, sampled 12 months after liver transplant. The clonotype comes from a human patient who received a liver transplant. Some T cells may trace back to the graft donor. Here the CDR3 DNA reads TGTGCCAGCAGCACACCTAGGGTCGACAGGCCGAGGGGCACCATATATTTT. The encoded protein is CASSTPRVDRPRGTIYF.